The T cell receptor beta chain described here comes from a study of monozygotic twins with inflammatory bowel disease. Broader study findings: A single strong clonotype or signal linked to IBD was not supported.

Each donor supplied less than 3 ml of blood. For each CDR3 protein, TCRdb gives one entry from its re-call of the 5' RACE reads, without DNA. This specimen shows approximately 420,000 distinct CDR3 sequences; the ten leading clones hold roughly 2.5%. This CDR3 region has 14 residues. Comments on this clonotype: Its target is not known.

Sequenced: blood. The V gene is TRBV12-3 or TRBV12-4, the J gene TRBJ1-1; lacking DNA, the TRBD1 call made by TCRdb goes unchecked. This clonotype originated in a human donor with ulcerative colitis or Crohn's disease, or a healthy co-twin of an affected twin (not recorded which). The CDR3 protein is CASSPTGDRTEAFF.